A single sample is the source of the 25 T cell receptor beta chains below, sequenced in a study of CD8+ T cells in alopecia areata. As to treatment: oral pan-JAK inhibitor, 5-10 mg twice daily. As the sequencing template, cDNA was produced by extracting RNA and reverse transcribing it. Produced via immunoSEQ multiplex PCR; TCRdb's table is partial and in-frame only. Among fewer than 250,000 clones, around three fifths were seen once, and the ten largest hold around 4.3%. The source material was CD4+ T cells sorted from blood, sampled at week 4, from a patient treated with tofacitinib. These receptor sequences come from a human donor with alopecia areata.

The CDR3 DNA reads as TGTGCCAGCAGTGACTCCCTCGGCCGGCAGACCGGGGAGCTGTTTTTT. Protein product: CASSDSLGRQTGELFF. The chain combines TRBV2 with TRBJ2-2, with D hard to call. V lost 3 bases, J lost 5 bases, and 16 bases lay in between. The germline V gene has CDR1 SNHLY and CDR2 FYNNEI. The CDR3 covers 16 residues.

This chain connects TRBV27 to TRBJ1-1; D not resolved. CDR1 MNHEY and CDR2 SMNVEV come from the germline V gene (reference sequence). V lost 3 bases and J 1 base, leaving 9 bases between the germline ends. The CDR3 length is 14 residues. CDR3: CASSFDRANTEAFF. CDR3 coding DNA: TGTGCCAGCAGTTTCGACCGGGCGAACACTGAAGCTTTCTTT.

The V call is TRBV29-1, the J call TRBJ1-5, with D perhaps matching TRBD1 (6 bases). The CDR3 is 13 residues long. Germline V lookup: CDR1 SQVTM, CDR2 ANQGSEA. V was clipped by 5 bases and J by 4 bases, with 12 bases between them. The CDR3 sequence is CSVRWGANQPQHF. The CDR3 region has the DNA TGCAGCGTTCGGTGGGGGGCTAATCAGCCCCAGCATTTT. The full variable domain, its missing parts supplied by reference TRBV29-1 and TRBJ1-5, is SAVISQKPSRDICQRGTSLTIQCQVDSQVTMMFWYRQQPGQSLTLIATANQGSEATYESGFVIDKFPISRPNLTFSTLTVSNMSPEDSSIYLCSVRWGANQPQHFGDGTRLSIL.

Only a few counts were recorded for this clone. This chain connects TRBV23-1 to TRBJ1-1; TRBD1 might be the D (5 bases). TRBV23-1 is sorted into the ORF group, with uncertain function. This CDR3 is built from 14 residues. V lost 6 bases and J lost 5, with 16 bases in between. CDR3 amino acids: CASSPPGPVTEAFF. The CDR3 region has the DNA TGCGCCAGCAGCCCGCCGGGGCCGGTAACTGAAGCTTTCTTT.

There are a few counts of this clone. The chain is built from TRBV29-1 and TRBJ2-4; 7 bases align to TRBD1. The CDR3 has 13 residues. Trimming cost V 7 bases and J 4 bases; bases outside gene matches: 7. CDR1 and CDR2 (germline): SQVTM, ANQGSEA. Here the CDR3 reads CSALGTAKNIQYF. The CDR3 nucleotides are TGCAGCGCCTTGGGGACAGCAAAAAACATTCAGTACTTC.

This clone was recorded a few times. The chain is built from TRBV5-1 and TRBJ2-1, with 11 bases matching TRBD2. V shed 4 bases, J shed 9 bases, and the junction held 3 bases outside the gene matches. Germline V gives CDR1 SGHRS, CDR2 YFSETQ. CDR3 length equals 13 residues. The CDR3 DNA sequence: TGCGCCAGCAGCATCGGGACTAGCGGTGAGCAGTTCTTC. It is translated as CASSIGTSGEQFF.

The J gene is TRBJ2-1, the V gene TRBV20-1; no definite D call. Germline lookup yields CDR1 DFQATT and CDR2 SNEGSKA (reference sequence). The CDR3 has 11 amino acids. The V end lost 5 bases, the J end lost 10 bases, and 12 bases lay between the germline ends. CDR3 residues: CSASRKLEQFF. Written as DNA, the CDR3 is TGCAGTGCTTCGAGGAAGTTGGAGCAGTTCTTC.

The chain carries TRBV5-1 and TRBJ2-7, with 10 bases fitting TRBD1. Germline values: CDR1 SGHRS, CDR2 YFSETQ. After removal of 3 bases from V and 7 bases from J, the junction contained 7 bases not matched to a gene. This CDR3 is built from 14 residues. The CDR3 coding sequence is TGCGCCAGCAGCTCCGGGACAGGGGTGCGGGAGCAGTACTTC. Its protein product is CASSSGTGVREQYF.

In DNA form, the CDR3 reads TGCGCCAGCTGGACAGGCTCTGGGGCCAACGTCCTGACTTTC. Its translation is CASWTGSGANVLTF. V gene TRBV5-1 combines with J gene TRBJ2-6, with TRBD1 matching 7 bases. Trimming cost V 7 bases and J 0 bases; bases outside gene matches: 1. Germline V lookup: CDR1 SGHRS, CDR2 YFSETQ. The CDR3 sequence is 14 residues long. The full variable domain, in which reference TRBV5-1 and TRBJ2-6 provide the parts outside the CDR3, is KAGVTQTPRYLIKTRGQQVTLSCSPISGHRSVSWYQQTPGQGLQFLFEYFSETQRNKGNFPGRFSGRQFSNSRSEMNVSTLELGDSALYLCASWTGSGANVLTFGAGSRLTVL.

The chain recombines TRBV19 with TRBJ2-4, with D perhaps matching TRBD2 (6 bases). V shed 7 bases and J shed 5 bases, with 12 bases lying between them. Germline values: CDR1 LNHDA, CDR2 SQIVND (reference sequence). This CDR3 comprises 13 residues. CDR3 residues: CASTPSGENIQYF. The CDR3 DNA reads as TGTGCCAGTACCCCGTCGGGGGAAAACATTCAGTACTTC.

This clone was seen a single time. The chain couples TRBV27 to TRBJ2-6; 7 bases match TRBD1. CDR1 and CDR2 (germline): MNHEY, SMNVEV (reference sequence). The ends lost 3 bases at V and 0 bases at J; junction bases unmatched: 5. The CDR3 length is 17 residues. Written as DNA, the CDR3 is TGTGCCAGCAGTTTTAAGGCAGGGGGCTCTGGGGCCAACGTCCTGACTTTC. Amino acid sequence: CASSFKAGGSGANVLTF.

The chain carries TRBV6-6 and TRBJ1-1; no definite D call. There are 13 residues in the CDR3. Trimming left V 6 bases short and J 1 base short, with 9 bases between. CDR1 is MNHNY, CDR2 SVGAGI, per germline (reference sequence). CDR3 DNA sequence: TGTGCCAGCAGGAGTAGATCGAACACTGAAGCTTTCTTT. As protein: CASRSRSNTEAFF.

The CDR3 DNA is TGTGCCAGCAGTTACATGGCCTACGGCTACACCTTC. This sequence encodes CASSYMAYGYTF. V usage is TRBV6-6 and J usage is TRBJ1-2; no clear D. Germline V gene data show CDR1 as MNHNY and CDR2 as SVGAGI (reference sequence). This CDR3 contains 12 residues. Trimming took off 2 bases at V and 8 bases at J, with 9 bases between the two ends.

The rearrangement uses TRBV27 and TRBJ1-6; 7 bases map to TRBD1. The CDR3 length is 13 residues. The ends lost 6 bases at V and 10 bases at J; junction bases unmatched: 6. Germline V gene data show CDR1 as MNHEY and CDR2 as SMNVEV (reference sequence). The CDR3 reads CASRGQGVSPLHF. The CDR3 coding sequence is TGTGCCAGCAGAGGGCAGGGGGTATCACCCCTCCACTTT.

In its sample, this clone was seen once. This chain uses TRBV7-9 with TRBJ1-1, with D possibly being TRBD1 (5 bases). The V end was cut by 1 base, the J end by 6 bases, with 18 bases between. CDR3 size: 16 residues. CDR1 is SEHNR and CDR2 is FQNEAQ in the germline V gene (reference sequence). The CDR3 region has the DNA TGTGCCAGCAGCTTAGGACTATGGGACTCGAAGGCTGAAGCTTTCTTT. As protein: CASSLGLWDSKAEAFF.

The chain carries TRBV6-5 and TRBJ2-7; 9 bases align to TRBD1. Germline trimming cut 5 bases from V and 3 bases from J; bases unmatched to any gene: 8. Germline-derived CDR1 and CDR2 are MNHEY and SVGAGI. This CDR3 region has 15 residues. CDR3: CASSRRGQGSYEQYF. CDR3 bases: TGTGCCAGCAGTCGTCGGGGACAGGGTAGCTACGAGCAGTACTTC.

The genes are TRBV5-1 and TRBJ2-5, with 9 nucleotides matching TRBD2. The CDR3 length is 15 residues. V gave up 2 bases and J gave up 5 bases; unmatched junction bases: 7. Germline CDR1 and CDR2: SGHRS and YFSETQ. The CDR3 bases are TGCGCCAGCAGCTTCGGTAGCGGGGGAGGCGAGACCCAGTACTTC. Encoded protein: CASSFGSGGGETQYF.

CDR3 in DNA: TGTGCCAGCAGCGTAGCGGGGGTGGAGACCCAGTACTTC. It translates to CASSVAGVETQYF. The rearrangement uses TRBV9 and TRBJ2-5; D might be TRBD2 (6 bases). Between the trimmed V and J ends, which lost 0 bases and 5 bases, there was a span of 8 bases. The germline CDR1 and CDR2 sequences are SGDLS and YYNGEE. The CDR3 is 13 residues long.

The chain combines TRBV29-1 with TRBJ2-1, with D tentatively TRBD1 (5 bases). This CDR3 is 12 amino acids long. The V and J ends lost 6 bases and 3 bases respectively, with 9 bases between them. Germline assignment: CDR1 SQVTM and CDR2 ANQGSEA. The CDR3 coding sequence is TGCAGCGTCCAGACAGACTACAATGAGCAGTTCTTC. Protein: CSVQTDYNEQFF.

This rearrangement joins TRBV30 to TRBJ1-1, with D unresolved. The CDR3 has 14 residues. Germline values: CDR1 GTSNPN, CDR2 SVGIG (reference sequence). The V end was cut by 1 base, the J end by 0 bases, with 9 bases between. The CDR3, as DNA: TGTGCCTGGAGTGGAGGGCGCATGAACACTGAAGCTTTCTTT. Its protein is CAWSGGRMNTEAFF.

CDR3 loop: CASSVALGPGGYTF. The CDR3 DNA follows: TGTGCCAGCAGCGTAGCCCTCGGGCCAGGTGGCTACACCTTC. The V gene is TRBV9, the J gene TRBJ1-2; D is uncertain. This CDR3 region has 14 residues. Trimming pared 0 bases from V and 7 bases from J, leaving 13 bases between. Per the germline V gene, CDR1 is SGDLS and CDR2 is YYNGEE.

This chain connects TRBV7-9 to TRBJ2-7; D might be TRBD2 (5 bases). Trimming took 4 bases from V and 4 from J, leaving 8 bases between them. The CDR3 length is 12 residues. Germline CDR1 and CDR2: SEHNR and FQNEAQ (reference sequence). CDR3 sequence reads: CASSSGLYEQYF. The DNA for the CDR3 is TGTGCCAGCAGCTCGGGGTTGTACGAGCAGTACTTC.

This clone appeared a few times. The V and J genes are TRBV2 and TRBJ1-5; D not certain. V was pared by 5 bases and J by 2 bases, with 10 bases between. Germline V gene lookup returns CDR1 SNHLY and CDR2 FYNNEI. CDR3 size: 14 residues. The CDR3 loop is CASSSAGGNQPQHF. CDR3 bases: TGTGCCAGCAGTAGCGCGGGCGGCAATCAGCCCCAGCATTTT.

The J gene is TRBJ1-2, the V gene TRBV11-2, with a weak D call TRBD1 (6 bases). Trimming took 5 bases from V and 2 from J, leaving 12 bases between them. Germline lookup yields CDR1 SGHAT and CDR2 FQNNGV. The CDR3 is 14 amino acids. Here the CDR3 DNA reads TGTGCCAGCAGCCGGGACAACGGAAACTATGGCTACACCTTC. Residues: CASSRDNGNYGYTF.

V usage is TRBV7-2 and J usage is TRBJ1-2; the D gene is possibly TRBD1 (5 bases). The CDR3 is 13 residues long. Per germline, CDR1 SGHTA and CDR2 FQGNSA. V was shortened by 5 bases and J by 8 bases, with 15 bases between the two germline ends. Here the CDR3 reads CASSPWGVGGYTF. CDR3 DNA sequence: TGTGCCAGCAGCCCGTGGGGGGTCGGCGGCTACACCTTC.